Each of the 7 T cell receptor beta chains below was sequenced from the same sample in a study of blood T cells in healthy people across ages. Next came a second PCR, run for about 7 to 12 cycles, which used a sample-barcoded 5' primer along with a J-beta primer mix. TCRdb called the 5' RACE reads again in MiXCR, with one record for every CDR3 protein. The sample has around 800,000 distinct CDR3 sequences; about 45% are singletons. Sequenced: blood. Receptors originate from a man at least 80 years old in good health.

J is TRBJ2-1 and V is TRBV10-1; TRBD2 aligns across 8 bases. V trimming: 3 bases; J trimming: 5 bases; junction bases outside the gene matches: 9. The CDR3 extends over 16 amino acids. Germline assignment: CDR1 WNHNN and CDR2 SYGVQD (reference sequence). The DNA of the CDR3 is TGCGCCAGCAGTGACACGGGAGGGGCCCCCCACAATGAGCAGTTCTTC. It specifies CASSDTGGAPHNEQFF.

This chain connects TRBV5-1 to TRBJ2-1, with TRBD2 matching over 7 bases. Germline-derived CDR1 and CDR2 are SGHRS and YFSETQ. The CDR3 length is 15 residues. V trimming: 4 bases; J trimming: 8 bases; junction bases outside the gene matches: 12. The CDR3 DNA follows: TGCGCCAGCAGCACCGGACTAGTAGATTACGATGAGCAGTTCTTC. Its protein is CASSTGLVDYDEQFF.

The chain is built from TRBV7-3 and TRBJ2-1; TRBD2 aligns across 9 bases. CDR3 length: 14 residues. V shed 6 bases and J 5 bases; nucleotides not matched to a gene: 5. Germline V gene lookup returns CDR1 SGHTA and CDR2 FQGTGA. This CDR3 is CASRPSGKHNEQFF. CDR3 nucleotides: TGTGCCAGCAGGCCTAGCGGGAAACACAATGAGCAGTTCTTC.

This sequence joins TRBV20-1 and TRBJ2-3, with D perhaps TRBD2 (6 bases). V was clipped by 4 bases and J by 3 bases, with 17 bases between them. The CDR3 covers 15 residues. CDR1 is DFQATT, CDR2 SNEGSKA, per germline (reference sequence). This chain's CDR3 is CSAIADDDKTDTQYF. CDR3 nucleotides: TGCAGTGCTATAGCGGACGACGACAAAACAGATACGCAGTATTTT.

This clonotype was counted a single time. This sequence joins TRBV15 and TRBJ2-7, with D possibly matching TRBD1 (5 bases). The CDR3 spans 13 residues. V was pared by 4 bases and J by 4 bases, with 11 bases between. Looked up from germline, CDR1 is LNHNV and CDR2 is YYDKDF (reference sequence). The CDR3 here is CATSKDIQYEQYF. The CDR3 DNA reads TGTGCCACCAGCAAGGACATTCAATACGAGCAGTACTTC. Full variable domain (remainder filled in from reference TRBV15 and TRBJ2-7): DAMVIQNPRYQVTQFGKPVTLSCSQTLNHNVMYWYQQKSSQAPKLLFHYYDKDFNNEADTPDNFQSRRPNTSFCFLDIRSPGLGDTAMYLCATSKDIQYEQYFGPGTRLTVT.

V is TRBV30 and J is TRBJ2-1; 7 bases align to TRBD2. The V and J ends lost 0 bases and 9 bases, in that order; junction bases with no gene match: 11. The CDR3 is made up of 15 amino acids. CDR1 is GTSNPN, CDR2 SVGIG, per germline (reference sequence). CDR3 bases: TGTGCCTGGAGTGTACTTGGGGGAGGGCCGGCTGAGCAGTTCTTC. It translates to CAWSVLGGGPAEQFF.

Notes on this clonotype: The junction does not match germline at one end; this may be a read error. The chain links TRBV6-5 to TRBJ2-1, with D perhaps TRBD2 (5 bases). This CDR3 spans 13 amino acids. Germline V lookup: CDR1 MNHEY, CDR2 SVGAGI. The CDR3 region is CANSTRGDNEQFF. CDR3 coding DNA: TGTGCCAACAGTACCCGGGGAGACAATGAGCAGTTCTTC.